This T cell receptor (beta chain) was identified during a study of identical twins. Findings of the study overall: There were fewer insertions in abundant cord blood beta clonotypes, but memory repertoires showed no such pattern.

Of note for this clonotype: Its antigen is not known.

A template switching step contributed a universal primer site, while unique molecular identifiers were present in the cDNA. Each CDR3 protein is one row after TCRdb ran MiXCR on the 5' RACE reads. The sample includes a few hundred thousand distinct CDR3 sequences, more than 13% of them seen just once. These data were likewise used in another study, on yellow fever vaccine responses in identical twins.

Sequences were obtained from CD4+ T cells sorted from blood. This clonotype originated in a young woman in good health.

The CDR3 sequence is CASGLGQTAQDTQYF. The CDR3 DNA sequence: TGTGCTAGTGGTTTGGGACAGACAGCACAAGATACGCAGTATTTT. The chain recombines TRBV12-5 with TRBJ2-3; possibly TRBD1 for D (5 bases). Deletions cut 1 base from V and 5 bases from J, with 13 bases between. Germline V gives CDR1 LGHNT, CDR2 FRNRAP. This CDR3 is 15 amino acids long.